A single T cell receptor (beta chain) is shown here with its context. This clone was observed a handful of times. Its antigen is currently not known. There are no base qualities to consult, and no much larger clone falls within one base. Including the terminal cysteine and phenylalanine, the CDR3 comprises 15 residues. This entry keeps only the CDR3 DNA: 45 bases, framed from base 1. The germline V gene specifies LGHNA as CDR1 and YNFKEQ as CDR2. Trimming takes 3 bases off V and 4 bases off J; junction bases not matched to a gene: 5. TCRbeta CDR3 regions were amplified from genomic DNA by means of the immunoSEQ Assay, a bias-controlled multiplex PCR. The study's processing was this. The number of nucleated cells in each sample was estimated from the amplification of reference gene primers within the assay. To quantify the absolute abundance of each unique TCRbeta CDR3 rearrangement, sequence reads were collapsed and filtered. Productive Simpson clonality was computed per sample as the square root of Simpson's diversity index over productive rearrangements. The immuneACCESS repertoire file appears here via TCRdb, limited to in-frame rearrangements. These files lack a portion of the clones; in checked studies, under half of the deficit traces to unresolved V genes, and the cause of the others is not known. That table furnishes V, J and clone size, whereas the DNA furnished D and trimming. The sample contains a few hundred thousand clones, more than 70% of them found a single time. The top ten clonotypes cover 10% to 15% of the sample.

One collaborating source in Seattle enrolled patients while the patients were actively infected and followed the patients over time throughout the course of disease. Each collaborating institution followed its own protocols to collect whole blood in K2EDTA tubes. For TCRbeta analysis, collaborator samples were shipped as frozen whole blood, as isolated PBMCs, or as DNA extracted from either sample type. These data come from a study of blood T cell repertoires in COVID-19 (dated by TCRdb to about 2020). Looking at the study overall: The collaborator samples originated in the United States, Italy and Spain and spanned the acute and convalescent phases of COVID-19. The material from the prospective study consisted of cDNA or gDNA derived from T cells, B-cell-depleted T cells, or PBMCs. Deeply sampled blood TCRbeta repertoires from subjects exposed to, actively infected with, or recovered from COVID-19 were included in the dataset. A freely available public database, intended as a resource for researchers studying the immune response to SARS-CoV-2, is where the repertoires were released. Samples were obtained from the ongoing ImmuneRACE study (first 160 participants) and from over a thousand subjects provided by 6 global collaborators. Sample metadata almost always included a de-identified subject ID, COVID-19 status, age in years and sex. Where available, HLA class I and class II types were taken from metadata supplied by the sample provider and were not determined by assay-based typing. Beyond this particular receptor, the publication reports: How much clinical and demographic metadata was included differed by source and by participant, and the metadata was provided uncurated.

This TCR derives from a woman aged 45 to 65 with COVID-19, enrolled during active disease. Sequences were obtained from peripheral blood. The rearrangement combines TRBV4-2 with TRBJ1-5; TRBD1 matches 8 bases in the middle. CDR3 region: CASSQTDRANQPQHF. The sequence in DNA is TGTGCCAGCAGCCAGACGGACAGGGCGAATCAGCCCCAGCATTTT.